This is a list of T cell receptor beta chains from one sample in a study of T cell responses to AZD1222 COVID-19 vaccine. Data came from immunoSEQ multiplex PCR; TCRdb stores just in-frame clones and leaves some out. Of 150,000 to 200,000 clones in the sample, roughly 91% were seen once. The sequencing here drew on peripheral blood, taken 28 days after the second AZD1222 dose. The origin of the receptors is an adult who received the AZD1222 COVID-19 vaccine. CDR3s include the opening cysteine and the closing phenylalanine or tryptophan. Each record gives: clone size, J gene, D gene, V gene, CDR3 protein, CDR3 DNA. A D gene is named only where the DNA matches it firmly. Size is omitted from some rows. Given values are once, few, many or a class for expanded clones.

. TRBJ2-7 TRBD1 TRBV7-2 CASSIGQGVYEQYF TGTGCCAGCAGCATCGGACAGGGGGTCTACGAGCAGTACTTC
. TRBJ1-5 TRBD1 TRBV6-1 CASSGTGGASNQPQHF TGTGCCAGCAGTGGTACAGGGGGCGCGAGCAATCAGCCCCAGCATTTT
. TRBJ2-3 . TRBV7-9 CASSLVVTDTQYF TGTGCCAGCAGCTTAGTCGTAACAGATACGCAGTATTTT
. TRBJ2-1 . TRBV5-1 CASSLGVFLKDLSSYNEQFF TGCGCCAGCAGCTTGGGGGTATTTCTTAAGGATTTAAGCTCCTACAATGAGCAGTTCTTC
. TRBJ1-1 TRBD1 TRBV13 CASSYSTGVGTEAFF TGTGCCAGCAGCTACTCGACAGGGGTAGGCACTGAAGCTTTCTTT
medium-sized TRBJ2-1 . TRBV15 CATSPLRLYNEQFF TGTGCCACCTCTCCACTGAGATTATACAATGAGCAGTTCTTC
. TRBJ2-7 . TRBV5-4 CASSPESGTGSYEQYF TGTGCCAGCAGCCCAGAGTCCGGGACGGGGTCCTACGAGCAGTACTTC
. TRBJ1-4 TRBD1 TRBV10-3 CAISSTGIEKLFF TGTGCCATCAGTTCGACAGGGATTGAAAAACTGTTTTTT
. TRBJ2-1 . TRBV6-5 CASTRRGSYNEQFF TGTGCCAGCACCCGTAGAGGCTCCTACAATGAGCAGTTCTTC
. TRBJ1-1 TRBD1 TRBV10-3 CAISGTSGGETEAFF TGTGCCATCAGTGGGACCTCAGGGGGGGAAACTGAAGCTTTCTTT
. TRBJ2-7 . TRBV7-3 CASSPDRISYEQYF TGTGCCAGCAGCCCTGACAGGATATCCTACGAGCAGTACTTC
. TRBJ2-5 . TRBV18 CASSPFDDLPETQYF TGTGCCAGCTCACCATTCGACGACCTCCCAGAGACCCAGTACTTC
. TRBJ1-5 . TRBV20-1 CSARFEGPQHF TGCAGTGCTAGATTCGAAGGGCCCCAGCATTTT
few TRBJ2-2 . TRBV11-3 CASSRTIDGELFF TGTGCCAGCAGCCGGACAATAGACGGGGAGCTGTTTTTT
. TRBJ1-2 TRBD1 TRBV28 CASSLGTGAYGYTF TGTGCCAGCAGTTTGGGGACAGGGGCGTATGGCTACACCTTC
. TRBJ1-5 . TRBV3-1/TRBV3-2 CASSRGPAQPQHF TGTGCCAGCAGCCGGGGCCCGGCTCAGCCCCAGCATTTT
. TRBJ2-1 . TRBV12-2 CASRLAFSKSGRANEQFF TGTGCAAGTCGCTTAGCGTTTAGTAAGAGCGGGAGGGCCAATGAGCAGTTCTTC
. TRBJ2-5 . TRBV11-3 CASARELGETQYF TGTGCCAGCGCCCGGGAGCTAGGGGAGACCCAGTACTTC
. TRBJ1-6 . TRBV7-9 CASSLQVSDSPLHF TGTGCCAGCAGCTTACAGGTGTCGGACTCACCCCTCCACTTT
. TRBJ1-2 TRBD1 TRBV6-5 CASSYSTSGGEDGYTF TGTGCCAGCAGTTATTCTACTTCAGGGGGCGAGGATGGCTACACCTTC
. TRBJ2-5 TRBD1 TRBV7-8 CAIQPDRGEPETQYF TGTGCGATACAACCCGACAGGGGAGAACCGGAGACCCAGTACTTC
. TRBJ1-5 . TRBV27 CASSPVGKESQPQHF TGTGCCAGCAGCCCTGTGGGTAAAGAGAGTCAGCCCCAGCATTTT
. TRBJ1-4 TRBD1 TRBV30 CAWGANRGNVEKLFF TGTGCCTGGGGGGCTAACAGGGGAAACGTCGAAAAACTGTTTTTT
. TRBJ1-1 . TRBV27 CASSWESRAEAFF TGTGCCAGCAGTTGGGAGTCGAGGGCTGAAGCTTTCTTT
once TRBJ2-3 . TRBV19 CASTDTDTQYF TGTGCCAGTACCGACACAGATACGCAGTATTTT
. TRBJ2-1 . TRBV28 CASSLGRIYNEQFF TGTGCCAGCAGTTTAGGCAGGATCTACAATGAGCAGTTCTTC
. TRBJ2-3 . TRBV5-1 CASSLYTGGQDTQYF TGCGCCAGCAGCTTGTACACGGGGGGCCAAGATACGCAGTATTTT
. TRBJ1-6 TRBD1 TRBV29-1 CSAGTGRNSPLHF TGCAGCGCCGGGACAGGACGAAATTCACCCCTCCACTTT
. TRBJ1-3 TRBD1 TRBV5-1 CASSLAYRGQAGNTIYF TGCGCCAGCAGCTTGGCCTACAGGGGTCAGGCTGGAAACACCATATATTTT
. TRBJ1-1 . TRBV11-2 CASSLRRVNTEAFF TGTGCCAGCAGCTTACGGAGGGTGAACACTGAAGCTTTCTTT
. TRBJ2-7 TRBD2 TRBV10-3 CAISGLASGRSYEQYF TGTGCCATCAGTGGGCTAGCTAGCGGGAGAAGCTACGAGCAGTACTTC
. TRBJ2-7 . TRBV7-3 CASSRRDVPYEQYF TGTGCCAGCAGCCGCCGGGACGTCCCCTACGAGCAGTACTTC
. TRBJ2-7 TRBD1 TRBV28 CASSQGGLRSSYEQYF TGTGCCAGCAGCCAAGGGGGCCTGCGGAGCTCCTACGAGCAGTACTTC
. TRBJ2-3 . TRBV7-6 CASSSNTDTQYF TGTGCCAGCAGCTCGAACACAGATACGCAGTATTTT
. TRBJ2-2 . TRBV4-3 CASSQDETRSGELFF TGCGCCAGCAGCCAAGATGAGACGAGAAGCGGGGAGCTGTTTTTT
. TRBJ2-7 TRBD1 TRBV5-1 CASSLWGLGTGGHEQYF TGCGCCAGCAGCTTGTGGGGGCTCGGGACAGGGGGTCACGAGCAGTACTTC
. TRBJ2-5 TRBD1 TRBV9 CASSVGFGTGQETQYF TGTGCCAGCAGCGTAGGTTTCGGGACAGGGCAAGAGACCCAGTACTTC
once TRBJ1-2 . TRBV9 CASSVSSGDYGYTF TGTGCCAGCAGCGTCTCGTCAGGAGACTATGGCTACACCTTC
. TRBJ1-5 . TRBV2 CASSDIREWPQHF TGTGCCAGCAGTGACATCAGGGAGTGGCCCCAGCATTTT
. TRBJ2-7 TRBD1 TRBV7-6 CASSLGTGSSYEQYF TGTGCCAGCAGCTTAGGGACAGGGAGCTCCTACGAGCAGTACTTC
. TRBJ2-1 TRBD2 TRBV2 CASLGLAGYNEQFF TGTGCCAGCCTAGGTCTAGCGGGCTACAATGAGCAGTTCTTC
few TRBJ2-7 . TRBV19 CASSIVLAPTYEQYF TGTGCCAGTAGTATAGTTCTAGCTCCGACCTACGAGCAGTACTTC
. TRBJ1-5 TRBD1 TRBV6-6 CASSAGQGARQPQHF TGTGCCAGCAGCGCTGGACAGGGGGCGCGTCAGCCCCAGCATTTT
. TRBJ2-7 TRBD2 TRBV9 CPSGRIYEQYF TGTCCTAGCGGGAGGATATACGAGCAGTACTTC
. TRBJ2-5 TRBD1 TRBV11-2 CASSSPDRGGETQYF TGTGCCAGCAGCTCTCCGGACAGGGGCGGGGAGACCCAGTACTTC
. TRBJ2-3 TRBD2 TRBV30 CACAASGGAIDTQYF TGTGCCTGCGCGGCTAGCGGGGGGGCCATAGATACGCAGTATTTT
. TRBJ1-5 TRBD1 TRBV7-2 CASSRWAGGYSNQPQHF TGTGCCAGCAGCCGGTGGGCAGGGGGGTATAGCAATCAGCCCCAGCATTTT
. TRBJ1-3 . TRBV18 CASSPAPPPGPGNTIYF TGTGCCAGCTCACCAGCCCCTCCCCCAGGTCCTGGAAACACCATATATTTT